This TCR beta chain comes out of a study of Tregs in tolerant kidney transplant recipients. General study findings and limits: Validation in larger populations is needed because few patients were studied. No direct test of biological reproducibility was done here. Activated donor B cell expansion appeared to reveal the most relevant donor-specific TCRbeta repertoire.

Sequencing used immunoSEQ multiplex PCR; TCRdb keeps in-frame clones, though not all of them. The sample gives 200,000 to 300,000 clones, about 80% of which show up once; around 0.6% is in the top ten. This clone was seen a single time. Antigen specificity is unknown. CD4+CD25+CD127- Tregs, CD4+CD25- non-Tregs, CD4 and CD8 cells were sorted. Germline CDR1 LNHDA, CDR2 SQIVND (reference sequence). The CDR3 contains 13 residues. V lost 6 bases and J 5 bases, leaving 13 bases between the germline ends. The rearrangement joins TRBV19 to TRBJ2-5, with D tentatively TRBD1 (6 bases). The sequenced material came from CD4+ T cells from blood. The TCR was taken from a human donor in good health. The CDR3 is CASSRQEEETQYF. The CDR3 DNA reads TGTGCCAGTAGCAGACAGGAAGAGGAGACCCAGTACTTC.